This T cell receptor beta chain is from a study of spatial heterogeneity in lung cancer. The study, taken as a whole, reports: Blood carried ubiquitous expanded tumor TCRs more at resection than follow-up.

Time point given: sample taken at primary tumor resection. No cell sorting; template was whole RNA from tumor, lung tissue or PBMC. CDR3 size: 16 residues. V gave up 0 bases and J gave up 3 bases, with 13 bases separating them. In germline, CDR1 is SGHRS, CDR2 YFSETQ. On each TCR cDNA molecule, a unique molecular identifier was present. TCRdb itself ran the 5' RACE reads through MiXCR, one entry per CDR3 protein. The data hold 30,000 to 45,000 distinct CDR3 sequences, with less than 9% observed a single time. Many counts were recorded for this clonotype. Its antigen is still unknown. V and J are TRBV5-1 and TRBJ1-3; D gene unclear. The clonotype comes from a female donor with early-stage non-small cell lung cancer. Sequences were derived from PBMCs, sampled at surgery. CDR3 nucleotide sequence: TGCGCCAGCAGCTTGGATGGGTCAGTCTATGGAAACACCATATATTTT. It translates to CASSLDGSVYGNTIYF.